Listed here are 22 T cell receptor beta chains from one sample, sequenced in a study of shared clonotypes between healthy human individuals. Generated by immunoSEQ multiplex PCR, the TCRdb table keeps only in-frame clones and is missing some. The sample holds more than 550,000 clones, approximately 77% seen once. The specimen was memory CD4+ T cells sorted from blood. Documented subset: CD45RA-negative fraction. The receptors originated from a woman in her thirties in good health.

The V call is TRBV7-9, the J call TRBJ2-5; tentatively, D is TRBD1 (5 bases). The CDR3 runs 12 residues. V was trimmed by 5 bases and J by 5 bases, leaving 9 bases between them. CDR1 SEHNR and CDR2 FQNEAQ come from the germline V gene (reference sequence). This CDR3 reads CASSANRETQYF. For the CDR3, the DNA is TGTGCCAGCAGCGCGAACAGGGAGACCCAGTACTTC.

This clone appeared once. The CDR3 DNA is TGTGCCAGCTCACCCACGACAGGGGGCTCGGGGAAGACTGAAGCTTTCTTT. It codes for CASSPTTGGSGKTEAFF. The chain links TRBV18 to TRBJ1-1, with 10 nucleotides matching TRBD1. Germline V lookup: CDR1 KGHSH, CDR2 LQKENI. V lost 3 bases and J lost 5; bases outside the gene matches: 12. This CDR3 contains 17 residues.

The count of this clone is one. The chain carries TRBV28 and TRBJ2-1, with 9 bases matching TRBD2. This CDR3 spans 15 amino acids. V trimming: 7 bases; J trimming: 4 bases; junction bases outside the gene matches: 8. The germline V gene encodes CDR1 MDHEN and CDR2 SYDVKM. CDR3 protein: CASKPAGGWYNEQFF. CDR3 in DNA: TGTGCCAGCAAACCAGCGGGAGGTTGGTACAATGAGCAGTTCTTC.

In the case of this clone: Other nucleotide sequences in the sample specify the same CDR3. In nucleotides, the CDR3 is TGTGCCAGCAGCTTAGCGGGCCCCTACAATGAGCAGTTCTTC. Translating gives CASSLAGPYNEQFF. The chain employs TRBV11-2 and TRBJ2-1; D call uncertain. Germline assignment: CDR1 SGHAT and CDR2 FQNNGV. Trimming removed 1 base from V and 2 bases from J, with 6 bases in between. The CDR3 runs to 14 residues.

This chain links TRBV7-8 with TRBJ1-4; TRBD1 matches 8 bases. Germline CDR1 reads SGHVS; CDR2 reads FQNEAQ. CDR3 length equals 14 residues. V trimming: 5 bases; J trimming: 7 bases; junction bases outside the gene matches: 6. The CDR3 loop reads CASSRPGGLEKLFF. CDR3 in DNA: TGTGCCAGCAGCCGACCAGGGGGCCTTGAAAAACTGTTTTTT. The whole variable domain, remainder taken from reference TRBV7-8 and TRBJ1-4, is GAGVSQSPRYKVAKRGQDVALRCDPISGHVSLFWYQQALGQGPEFLTYFQNEAQLDKSGLPSDRFFAERPEGSVSTLKIQRTQQEDSAVYLCASSRPGGLEKLFFGSGTQLSVL.

The chain joins TRBV5-1 to TRBJ2-3, with a tentative D call TRBD2 (5 bases). CDR1 is SGHRS and CDR2 is YFSETQ in the germline V gene. The CDR3 covers 14 residues. V lost 4 bases and J lost 1, with 10 bases in between. The DNA of the CDR3 is TGCGCCAGCAGCACCCTGGAGGGCACAGATACGCAGTATTTT. Translated, it gives CASSTLEGTDTQYF.

This chain uses TRBV6-5 with TRBJ1-1, with D uncertain. Germline V gives CDR1 MNHEY, CDR2 SVGAGI. This CDR3 is 14 amino acids long. The V gene lost 2 bases and the J gene lost 5 bases, with 12 bases spanning the gap. CDR3 amino acids: CASSYQRGRTEAFF. The CDR3 DNA reads as TGTGCCAGCAGTTACCAGCGGGGAAGAACTGAAGCTTTCTTT.

The J gene is TRBJ2-2, the V gene TRBV19; the D gene is possibly TRBD2 (6 bases). V was cut by 3 bases and J by 0 bases, with 17 bases left in between. The CDR3 loop spans 18 amino acids. Germline CDR1 is LNHDA and CDR2 is SQIVND (reference sequence). The CDR3 coding sequence is TGTGCCAGTAGTATGGAGGGCCGCTGGCCTTCGAACACCGGGGAGCTGTTTTTT. Residues: CASSMEGRWPSNTGELFF.

This clone is a singleton in its sample. J is TRBJ2-1 and V is TRBV27; 9 nucleotides agree with TRBD2. J was trimmed by 7 bases and V by 3 bases; bases with no gene match: 13. In germline, CDR1 is MNHEY, CDR2 SMNVEV (reference sequence). This CDR3 is built from 17 residues. CDR3 amino acids: CASSFGRREGSGNEQFF. Written as DNA, the CDR3 is TGTGCCAGCAGTTTCGGGAGGCGGGAGGGTTCAGGGAATGAGCAGTTCTTC.

The rearrangement links TRBV5-4 to TRBJ2-7, with no clear D. V lost 4 bases and J 3 bases, leaving 11 bases between the germline ends. The CDR3 spans 13 residues. Germline V gene data show CDR1 as SGHNT and CDR2 as YYREEE (reference sequence). This chain's CDR3 is CASSKKGGYEQYF. In DNA form, the CDR3 reads TGTGCCAGCAGCAAAAAGGGCGGCTACGAGCAGTACTTC.

The chain is built from TRBV27 and TRBJ2-1, with TRBD1 matching over 8 bases. V lost 3 bases, J lost 7 bases, and 8 bases stayed unmatched. Germline V gene lookup returns CDR1 MNHEY and CDR2 SMNVEV (reference sequence). There are 15 residues in the CDR3. In DNA form, the CDR3 reads TGTGCCAGCAGTTTCGGGCAGGGGGCCATAAATGAGCAGTTCTTC. Encoded protein: CASSFGQGAINEQFF.

This clone was counted only a few times. The chain employs TRBV4-2 and TRBJ2-3; TRBD1 matches 8 bases. Germline V CDR1 and CDR2: LGHNA, YNFKEQ. Trimming removed 4 bases from V and 2 bases from J; junction bases left unmatched: 5. This CDR3 contains 15 residues. CDR3 in DNA: TGTGCCAGCAGCCCCAGGGGGCCTGACACAGATACGCAGTATTTT. Translation: CASSPRGPDTDTQYF.

This clone was picked up one time. The chain joins TRBV7-9 to TRBJ1-6; 8 bases match TRBD1. CDR1 is SEHNR, CDR2 FQNEAQ, per germline (reference sequence). The CDR3 length is 16 residues. V lost 6 bases to trimming and J lost 3 bases; unmatched junction nucleotides: 7. DNA for the CDR3: TGTGCCAGCAGTCAAGGACAGGGTTTCTATAATTCACCCCTCCACTTT. The encoded protein is CASSQGQGFYNSPLHF.

The chain employs TRBV9 and TRBJ2-7, with D maybe TRBD2 (6 bases). V lost 4 bases and J lost 3, with 11 bases in between. CDR3 length: 13 amino acids. Germline V gives CDR1 SGDLS, CDR2 YYNGEE. This chain's CDR3 is CASSKGLFYEQYF. The CDR3 DNA sequence: TGTGCCAGCAGCAAGGGACTCTTCTACGAGCAGTACTTC.

This clone was seen a few times. The chain combines TRBV27 with TRBJ2-1, with a tentative D call TRBD2 (5 bases). V lost 7 bases to trimming and J lost 4 bases, with 32 bases between them. Germline CDR1 reads MNHEY; CDR2 reads SMNVEV (reference sequence). CDR3 length equals 20 residues. The CDR3 loop reads CASKRGGSRMFGGGYNEQFF. The CDR3, as DNA: TGTGCCAGCAAGCGCGGCGGGTCTCGAATGTTCGGAGGTGGTTACAATGAGCAGTTCTTC.

This clone appeared once. This chain joins TRBV27 and TRBJ2-5, with D unclear. V lost 0 bases, J lost 5 bases, and 19 bases lay in between. Per germline, CDR1 MNHEY and CDR2 SMNVEV (reference sequence). There are 17 residues in the CDR3. Here the CDR3 DNA reads TGTGCCAGCAGTTTATCCCCGTCCTCTTTTTCCTTCGAGACCCAGTACTTC. Amino acid sequence: CASSLSPSSFSFETQYF.

Written as DNA, the CDR3 is TGTGCCAGCAGTTACAGGTCCCGGGAGGGCTACACCTTC. Translation: CASSYRSREGYTF. This chain joins TRBV6-5 and TRBJ1-2; no clear D. Germline assignment: CDR1 MNHEY and CDR2 SVGAGI. The CDR3 runs 13 residues. The ends were cut back, 2 bases at V and 8 bases at J, with 12 bases in the middle.

J is TRBJ2-1 and V is TRBV15, with D possibly matching TRBD1 (5 bases). Trimming pared 6 bases from V and 2 bases from J, leaving 8 bases between. The CDR3 has 13 amino acids. Per germline, CDR1 LNHNV and CDR2 YYDKDF (reference sequence). The CDR3 DNA sequence: TGTGCCACCAGAGGGGCCACCTACAATGAGCAGTTCTTC. This sequence encodes CATRGATYNEQFF.

This clone was counted many times. The sample contains more than one DNA sequence encoding this CDR3. This chain joins TRBV5-1 and TRBJ2-2; 13 positions match TRBD2. CDR1 is SGHRS and CDR2 is YFSETQ in the germline V gene. This CDR3 comprises 17 residues. Unmatched junction bases numbered 4, after V lost 3 bases and J lost 2 bases. This CDR3 is CASSWTSGSPNTGELFF. The CDR3 DNA sequence: TGCGCCAGCAGCTGGACTAGCGGGAGTCCAAACACCGGGGAGCTGTTTTTT.

The chain is built from TRBV10-1 and TRBJ2-7; 9 nucleotides match TRBD1. The CDR3 runs to 13 residues. With 3 bases clipped from V and 9 bases from J, the junction kept 6 bases outside the gene matches. CDR1 and CDR2 from the germline V gene are WNHNN and SYGVQD (reference sequence). Written as DNA, the CDR3 is TGCGCCAGCAGTGAAGGACAGGGGTATCGGCAGTACTTC. Translated, it gives CASSEGQGYRQYF.

This clone was recorded only once. J is TRBJ2-1 and V is TRBV5-1, with 8 bases fitting TRBD2. Germline trimming cut 6 bases from V and 2 bases from J; bases unmatched to any gene: 7. Germline V gene lookup returns CDR1 SGHRS and CDR2 YFSETQ. The CDR3 has 15 residues. Written as DNA, the CDR3 is TGCGCCAGCACCCTTGGGGGACTAGCCTACAATGAGCAGTTCTTC. It specifies CASTLGGLAYNEQFF.

DNA for the CDR3: TGTGCCAGCAGCCCTCCCCGGCAGGGGGTTCAAGAGACCCAGTACTTC. It specifies CASSPPRQGVQETQYF. The rearrangement uses TRBV14 and TRBJ2-5; TRBD1 matches at 7 bases. The V gene end was trimmed by 4 bases and the J gene end by 2 bases; junction bases not matched to a gene: 10. From germline, CDR1 is SGHDN and CDR2 FVKESK. This CDR3 region has 16 residues.